Sequencing of this TCR beta chain was carried out in a study of siplizumab effects on memory and regulatory T cells (dated by TCRdb to the late 2010s). Broadly, across the study: The effect of the anti-CD2 antibody siplizumab on alloreactive T-cell subsets was examined in allogeneic mixed lymphocyte reactions constructed from human PBMCs. What the study reported, not specific to this receptor: The cumulative frequency of alloreactive sequences that could be traced back to unstimulated CD4+ memory T cells was significantly reduced by siplizumab. For roughly 75-97% of proliferating CD4+ or CD8+ clones, no naive or memory phenotype could be assigned. Sequences below about 10^-5 frequency were poorly captured, so only a minor fraction of alloreactive clones could be mapped to unstimulated subsets. Among mappable alloreactive CD4+ clones, an average Treg-derived fraction of about 69% was observed with siplizumab, compared with 25% to 30% in control reactions. The suppressive function of proliferating Tregs from siplizumab cultures was not functionally confirmed. Unstimulated naive T cells appeared more diverse than memory T cells, and naive cells seemed to contribute substantially to the alloresponse.

In addition, sequencing in three donor pairs included unstimulated CD8+ effector memory subsets alongside CD4+ naive, CD8+ naive, CD8+ TEMRA and CD4+ memory subsets. Sorted unstimulated T cells and proliferating T cells recovered from mixed lymphocyte reactions were subjected to TCRbeta CDR3 sequencing. Fresh whole blood from around 11 HLA-typed healthy donors was used to isolate PBMCs. The method was the immunoSEQ multiplex PCR assay. The deep sequencing platform assayed about 91,000 TCR templates per sample. Genomic DNA extracted from sorted T cells was used for TCRbeta CDR3 sequencing. The original pipeline was this. The R programming language was used for clonal analysis of TCRbeta CDR3 data. Unstimulated samples were compared with post-reaction CFSE-low samples to define alloreactive CD4+ and CD8+ clones. Regulatory or non-regulatory origin of alloreactive CD4+ clones was assigned by matching sequences to the sorted unstimulated Treg and non-Treg repertoires. This is the immuneACCESS table as TCRdb keeps it, with only in-frame sequences that have V and J called. A part of the clones is gone; compared with another copy, unresolved V genes explain less than half, and the rest is unexplained. From that table come the V and J calls and clone size; the DNA was used to work out D and trimming. This sample holds about 56,000 clones; around 97% were observed only once. Jointly, the top ten make up 0.9% to 1.2% of the sample.

The CDR3 sequence holds 14 residues, the cysteine and phenylalanine included. Only the CDR3 DNA is retained, 42 bases long and in frame from the first base. The germline V gene (reference sequence) supplies CDR1 PRHDT and CDR2 FYEKMQ. The germline V and J ends show losses of 5 bases and 1 base respectively, and no gene match explains 3 bases of the junction. This clone showed up just once. Its antigen target is currently unknown. The record has no base qualities; no much larger clone is one base away. The receptor chain draws on TRBV13 and TRBJ2-7, with 9 bases aligning to TRBD1. This receptor was obtained from a human donor in good health. Sequenced input: naive CD8+ T cells sorted from blood. The cell subset or site label for this specimen denotes: unstimulated naive T cells. The CDR3 region reads CASSQGQGSYEQYF. In nucleotide form, the sequence is TGTGCCAGCAGCCAGGGACAGGGATCCTACGAGCAGTACTTC.